This T cell receptor beta chain comes out of a study of T cell responses to AZD1222 COVID-19 vaccine. Timing groups of about 4 and about 12 weeks for second doses were pooled. In the case of this clone: Its matching antigen is unknown.

Whole-study findings and limits: Sampling captured repertoires only after the peak T cell response. Clonal diversity was possibly underestimated; the donors were predominantly white British and more often female. Unmutated variant regions are reportedly the target of nearly half of TCRs that are spike-specific.

CDR3 length: 15 amino acids. Germline lookup yields CDR1 LNHNV and CDR2 YYDKDF (reference sequence). With 0 bases removed from V and 0 bases from J, the gap between germline ends came to 8 bases. Repertoires were generated with immunoSEQ multiplex PCR, while TCRdb's copy carries only in-frame clones and drops some. Of approximately 67,000 clones in the sample, about four fifths are singletons; the top ten hold about 6.5%. The sequence was collected from an adult who received the AZD1222 COVID-19 vaccine. This chain uses TRBV15 with TRBJ1-1; no firm D call. The sequencing used peripheral blood, collected 28 days after the second AZD1222 dose. The chain's CDR3 is CATSREPQVNTEAFF. The CDR3 DNA is TGTGCCACCAGCAGAGAACCGCAGGTGAACACTGAAGCTTTCTTT.